Shown below are 27 T cell receptor beta chains from a single sample sequenced in a study of blood T cell repertoires in COVID-19. Clones were sequenced by immunoSEQ multiplex PCR, and TCRdb holds only the in-frame ones, with some missing. This table has over 250,000 clones, 80% to 90% appearing once. The sequencing input was PBMCs or T cells enriched from blood (not recorded which). Receptors were obtained from a woman under 30 who had recovered from COVID-19.

The V gene is TRBV7-2, the J gene TRBJ1-1; TRBD1 agrees at 8 bases. Looked up from germline, CDR1 is SGHTA and CDR2 is FQGNSA. Losses at the gene ends were 4 bases for V and 3 bases for J; bases not matched to a gene: 4. The CDR3 totals 14 residues. CDR3 sequence (DNA): TGTGCCAGCAGCTCACAGGGGGGCGACACTGAAGCTTTCTTT. Residues: CASSSQGGDTEAFF.

This rearrangement joins TRBV6-5 to TRBJ2-1, with 11 bases lining up with TRBD2. CDR1 and CDR2 from the germline V gene are MNHEY and SVGAGI. Trimming at V came to 2 bases and at J to 3 bases, leaving 3 bases not matched to a gene. This CDR3 contains 16 residues. CDR3 protein: CASSYHGTSGYNEQFF. For the CDR3, the DNA is TGTGCCAGCAGTTACCATGGGACTAGCGGCTACAATGAGCAGTTCTTC.

The chain recombines TRBV4-3 with TRBJ1-2; D gene unclear. The V gene lost 0 bases and the J gene lost 4 bases, with 12 bases spanning the gap. The CDR3 is made up of 15 amino acids. CDR1 is LGHNA and CDR2 is YSLEER in the germline V gene. The CDR3 bases are TGCGCCAGCAGCCAAGAGGCATCAGCGAGCTATGGCTACACCTTC. Its protein is CASSQEASASYGYTF.

The rearrangement links TRBV5-8 to TRBJ1-1; D uncertain. Germline-derived CDR1 and CDR2 are SGHTS and YDEGEE. The CDR3 is made up of 17 amino acids. The V end was cut by 2 bases, the J end by 4 bases, with 21 bases between. CDR3 sequence (DNA): TGTGCCAGCAGCTTACGGTGGGCGCGGGCCGGAGGCACTGAAGCTTTCTTT. The encoded protein is CASSLRWARAGGTEAFF.

In this sample, this clone turned up once. The V and J genes are TRBV7-9 and TRBJ1-1; 7 bases are shared with TRBD1. The CDR3 spans 14 residues. CDR1 and CDR2 (germline): SEHNR, FQNEAQ (reference sequence). V dropped 5 bases and J dropped 4; count of bases not matched to a gene: 7. Here the CDR3 DNA reads TGTGCCAGCAGCAACCGACAGGGCGGCACTGAAGCTTTCTTT. It translates to CASSNRQGGTEAFF.

This clone was observed once. The chain carries TRBV6-5 and TRBJ1-2, with D perhaps matching TRBD1 (5 bases). CDR1 is MNHEY, CDR2 SVGAGI, per germline. The CDR3 loop spans 16 amino acids. Trimming shortened V by 2 bases and J by 7 bases, and 20 bases separated the two germline ends. The CDR3 loop reads CASSYDLGGGLIGYTF. CDR3 sequence (DNA): TGTGCCAGCAGTTACGACCTTGGGGGAGGTCTCATTGGCTACACCTTC.

The J gene is TRBJ1-2, the V gene TRBV7-2; 9 bases are a match to TRBD1. Germline CDR1 is SGHTA and CDR2 is FQGNSA. This CDR3 comprises 16 residues. The junction had 6 bases not matched to a gene; V was cut back by 0 bases and J by 4 bases. The CDR3 reads CASSLAGTGLGYGYTF. The CDR3 DNA follows: TGTGCCAGCAGCTTAGCCGGGACAGGGTTAGGCTATGGCTACACCTTC.

This clone was observed a single time. This sequence joins TRBV5-5 and TRBJ2-2; 10 bases line up with TRBD1. Unmatched junction bases numbered 7, after V lost 4 bases and J lost 7 bases. Looked up from germline, CDR1 is SGHKS and CDR2 is YYEKEE (reference sequence). The CDR3 extends over 15 amino acids. The CDR3 nucleotides read TGTGCCAGCAGCCGGACAGGGGGAGAGGGCGGGGAGCTGTTTTTT. It is translated as CASSRTGGEGGELFF. The variable domain in full, with the rest retrieved from reference TRBV5-5 and TRBJ2-2, is DAGVTQSPTHLIKTRGQQVTLRCSPISGHKSVSWYQQVLGQGPQFIFQYYEKEERGRGNFPDRFSARQFPNYSSELNVNALLLGDSALYLCASSRTGGEGGELFFGEGSRLTVL.

This clone was recorded only once. This sequence joins TRBV29-1 and TRBJ1-5; no definite D call. Germline loops: CDR1 SQVTM, CDR2 ANQGSEA. V lost 6 bases and J 0 bases, leaving 3 bases between the germline ends. There are 11 residues in the CDR3. In DNA, the CDR3 is TGCAGCGTAGCTAGCAATCAGCCCCAGCATTTT. Residues: CSVASNQPQHF.

The chain joins TRBV19 to TRBJ1-1; D is uncertain. V was clipped by 4 bases and J by 3 bases, with 21 bases between them. Per germline, CDR1 LNHDA and CDR2 SQIVND (reference sequence). The CDR3 is 17 residues long. The CDR3 region is CASSTSRHRLWHTEAFF. CDR3 bases: TGTGCCAGTAGTACCTCCCGACATAGGCTCTGGCACACTGAAGCTTTCTTT.

V usage is TRBV30 and J usage is TRBJ1-6, with 7 bases that match TRBD1. The CDR3 consists of 17 residues. Germline V gives CDR1 GTSNPN, CDR2 SVGIG (reference sequence). J lost 6 bases, V lost 4 bases, and 15 bases had no gene match. In DNA form, the CDR3 reads TGTGCCTGGACTAATTCCGAGGGGACAGTCTTTAATTCACCCCTCCACTTT. Translated, it gives CAWTNSEGTVFNSPLHF.

The rearrangement links TRBV11-2 to TRBJ1-2; a weak D match, TRBD1 (5 bases). The CDR3 loop spans 13 amino acids. V was pared by 5 bases and J by 6 bases, with 13 bases between. Germline assignment: CDR1 SGHAT and CDR2 FQNNGV. The CDR3 DNA is TGTGCCAGCAGCATGAGTTGGGGGGATGGCTACACCTTC. Translation gives CASSMSWGDGYTF.

V and J are TRBV6-2 or TRBV6-3 and TRBJ1-1; tentatively, D is TRBD1 (5 bases). V was clipped by 6 bases and J by 2 bases, with 13 bases between them. The CDR3 is 14 amino acids. From germline, CDR1 is MNHEY and CDR2 SVGEGT. The CDR3 nucleotides are TGTGCCAGCAGCTCCGCGACAGATAACACTGAAGCTTTCTTT. It encodes CASSSATDNTEAFF.

V is TRBV6-1 and J is TRBJ1-2; D gene uncertain. Trimming removed 5 bases from V and 6 bases from J, with 10 bases in between. Germline values: CDR1 MNHNS, CDR2 SASEGT. This CDR3 has 12 amino acids. CDR3 DNA: TGTGCCAGCAGTTATACCGGGGATGGCTACACCTTC. Its protein is CASSYTGDGYTF.

The chain couples TRBV20-1 to TRBJ2-2; D remains ambiguous. Trimming removed 6 bases from V and 5 bases from J, with 7 bases in between. Germline V CDR1 and CDR2: DFQATT, SNEGSKA (reference sequence). The CDR3 has 11 residues. The CDR3 nucleotides are TGCAGTGCCCCTAAGACCGGGGAGCTGTTTTTT. Its protein product is CSAPKTGELFF.

This chain connects TRBV27 to TRBJ1-3; a possible D gene is TRBD1 (5 bases). The CDR3 extends over 16 amino acids. V gave up 4 bases and J gave up 1 base, with 14 bases separating them. Germline loops: CDR1 MNHEY, CDR2 SMNVEV (reference sequence). The CDR3 region has the DNA TGTGCCAGCAGTTCCTTAGCGGGACGTTCTGGAAACACCATATATTTT. Amino acids: CASSSLAGRSGNTIYF.

The chain is built from TRBV5-1 and TRBJ1-1; 8 bases match TRBD1. Germline V gives CDR1 SGHRS, CDR2 YFSETQ. The V gene end was trimmed by 4 bases and the J gene end by 5 bases; junction bases not matched to a gene: 10. The CDR3 sequence is 15 residues long. This CDR3 reads CASSVTQGAATEAFF. The CDR3 nucleotides read TGCGCCAGCAGCGTGACGCAGGGGGCGGCTACTGAAGCTTTCTTT.

The rearrangement joins TRBV6-5 to TRBJ2-3, with a tentative D call TRBD2 (6 bases). Trimming cost V 2 bases and J 4 bases, with 13 bases left between them. Germline V gives CDR1 MNHEY, CDR2 SVGAGI. The CDR3 loop spans 15 amino acids. As DNA, the CDR3 is TGTGCCAGCAGTTACGATTCGGGAGATGCAGATACGCAGTATTTT. Its protein is CASSYDSGDADTQYF.

The chain joins TRBV18 to TRBJ2-5, with 9 positions matching TRBD1. This CDR3 comprises 15 residues. Losses at the gene ends were 4 bases for V and 2 bases for J; bases not matched to a gene: 5. CDR1 KGHSH and CDR2 LQKENI come from the germline V gene. The CDR3 DNA follows: TGTGCCAGCTCACAGAACAGGGGGCCTCAAGAGACCCAGTACTTC. Translating it yields CASSQNRGPQETQYF.

The CDR3 spells CATSSDRGTDTQYF. CDR3 DNA: TGTGCCACCAGCAGCGACAGGGGGACAGATACGCAGTATTTT. The rearrangement uses TRBV15 and TRBJ2-3, with 9 bases aligning to TRBD1. The CDR3 has 14 residues. After removal of 3 bases from V and 3 bases from J, the junction contained 1 base not matched to a gene. CDR1 and CDR2 from the germline V gene are LNHNV and YYDKDF (reference sequence).

This clone occurred once. The chain recombines TRBV9 with TRBJ2-7; perhaps TRBD2 as D (5 bases). CDR3 length equals 14 residues. Germline V lookup: CDR1 SGDLS, CDR2 YYNGEE. The V end was cut by 3 bases, the J end by 2 bases, with 12 bases between. This CDR3 is CASSAAVGPYEQYF. The CDR3 bases are TGTGCCAGCAGCGCAGCGGTGGGCCCCTACGAGCAGTACTTC. The full variable domain, rest sourced from reference TRBV9 and TRBJ2-7, is DSGVTQTPKHLITATGQRVTLRCSPRSGDLSVYWYQQSLDQGLQFLIQYYNGEERAKGNILERFSAQQFPDLHSELNLSSLELGDSALYFCASSAAVGPYEQYFGPGTRLTVT.

The rearrangement joins TRBV9 to TRBJ1-1; D not resolved. V was cut by 3 bases and J by 0 bases, with 9 bases left in between. Germline loops: CDR1 SGDLS, CDR2 YYNGEE. The CDR3 contains 14 residues. The chain's CDR3 is CASSARRVNTEAFF. CDR3 coding DNA: TGTGCCAGCAGCGCGAGGAGAGTGAACACTGAAGCTTTCTTT.

The chain recombines TRBV30 with TRBJ2-7; 10 bases map to TRBD1. V lost 5 bases to trimming and J lost 1 base; unmatched junction nucleotides: 8. CDR3 size: 15 residues. The germline CDR1 and CDR2 sequences are GTSNPN and SVGIG (reference sequence). The CDR3 reads CAWDSRDRGSYEQYF. The CDR3 coding sequence is TGTGCCTGGGATAGCCGGGACAGGGGTTCCTACGAGCAGTACTTC.

The V gene is TRBV6-5, the J gene TRBJ1-1; D uncertain. From germline, CDR1 is MNHEY and CDR2 SVGAGI. The CDR3 totals 12 residues. V gave up 4 bases and J gave up 3 bases, with 6 bases separating them. In nucleotides, the CDR3 is TGTGCCAGCAGTTCCCAGGACACTGAAGCTTTCTTT. This encodes CASSSQDTEAFF.

The chain recombines TRBV15 with TRBJ1-2; the match to TRBD1 covers 8 bases. With V trimmed by 0 bases and J by 4 bases, 4 bases remained unmatched. Germline-derived CDR1 and CDR2 are LNHNV and YYDKDF (reference sequence). The CDR3 consists of 15 residues. The CDR3 sequence: CATSRDFTGGYGYTF. The CDR3 coding sequence is TGTGCCACCAGCAGAGATTTTACAGGGGGCTATGGCTACACCTTC.

The chain recombines TRBV4-3 with TRBJ2-2; D gene uncertain. CDR1 is LGHNA, CDR2 YSLEER, per germline. The CDR3 totals 13 residues. The ends were cut back, 3 bases at V and 9 bases at J, with 11 bases in the middle. CDR3 loop: CASSHSLGRELFF. The CDR3 DNA follows: TGCGCCAGCAGCCATTCCCTGGGCCGGGAGCTGTTTTTT.

This chain uses TRBV19 with TRBJ2-3; the D gene is possibly TRBD2 (6 bases). Germline V CDR1 and CDR2: LNHDA, SQIVND (reference sequence). V lost 3 bases, J lost 1 base, and 8 bases lay in between. The CDR3 has 14 residues. The CDR3 sequence is CASSMPGGTDTQYF. CDR3 coding DNA: TGTGCCAGTAGTATGCCGGGAGGCACAGATACGCAGTATTTT.